This T cell receptor beta chain was captured in a study of tumor and adjacent non-tumor tissue in lung cancer. Turning to the study itself: The patients, 10 men and a handful of women, were about 31 to 80 with stage I to III disease.

The template was RNA from unsorted bulk tissue. More than 3 cm separated this lung sample from the edge of the tumor. Study results and caveats: Top 100 clones took a larger repertoire share in normal lung.

This CDR3 contains 13 residues. The germline CDR1 and CDR2 sequences are SGHTS and YDEGEE. V lost 1 base and J 7 bases, leaving 11 bases between the germline ends. This clonotype came up many times. What it binds is unknown. A modified ARM-PCR protocol with three rounds of nested PCR amplified TCRbeta. TCRdb passed the multiplex PCR reads through MiXCR, listing each CDR3 protein once. Counted here are tens of thousands of distinct CDR3 sequences, about 61% occurring once; the ten biggest clones make up roughly a third. The sample comprised distant non-tumor lung tissue. The chain employs TRBV5-8 and TRBJ1-1; D is unresolved. The clonotype was recovered from a man aged 70-80 years with non-small cell lung cancer. DNA for the CDR3: TGTGCCAGCAGCTTGACAGTGGCTGGTGAAGCTTTCTTT. It codes for CASSLTVAGEAFF.